One sample yielded the 5 T cell receptor beta chains listed below, sequenced in a study of radiation and T cells in renal cell carcinoma. Time point defined: blood 4 weeks post-SBRT, at nephrectomy. The treatment here: 15 Gy SBRT to primary tumor, nephrectomy 4 weeks later. The data were produced by immunoSEQ multiplex PCR, yet TCRdb's version contains in-frame clones alone and is incomplete. The profile covers 130,000 to 150,000 clones, with approximately 86% appearing a single time and 15% to 20% taken by the ten largest. The sample here was blood, taken from a patient whose treatment included radiotherapy and nephrectomy. The receptors were sampled from a woman aged 45 to 65 with renal cell carcinoma.

This rearrangement joins TRBV6-5 to TRBJ2-3, with 11 bases that match TRBD2. The CDR3 spans 15 residues. Germline CDR1 MNHEY, CDR2 SVGAGI. Losses at the gene ends were 6 bases for V and 6 bases for J; bases not matched to a gene: 8. CDR3: CASSYSGGASDTQYF. CDR3 DNA sequence: TGTGCCAGCAGCTATAGCGGGGGGGCGTCCGATACGCAGTATTTT.

This sequence joins TRBV19 and TRBJ2-7; 10 bases align to TRBD2. V shed 6 bases and J 2 bases; nucleotides not matched to a gene: 4. The CDR3 has 14 amino acids. Germline-derived CDR1 and CDR2 are LNHDA and SQIVND (reference sequence). CDR3 DNA sequence: TGTGCCAGTAGGTCGAGCGGGAGGGCCTACGAGCAGTACTTC. As protein: CASRSSGRAYEQYF.

This chain uses TRBV28 with TRBJ1-5; weak D call: TRBD1 (5 bases). The CDR3 is 15 amino acids. CDR1 is MDHEN, CDR2 SYDVKM, per germline. Trimming cost V 7 bases and J 2 bases, with 15 bases left between them. This chain's CDR3 is CASTLGGTGNQPQHF. The CDR3 nucleotides are TGTGCCAGCACTCTAGGTGGGACGGGCAATCAGCCCCAGCATTTT.

The chain is built from TRBV2 and TRBJ2-5, with TRBD1 identical over 7 bases. CDR3 size: 12 residues. Germline V gives CDR1 SNHLY, CDR2 FYNNEI. With 3 bases clipped from V and 5 bases from J, the junction kept 0 bases outside the gene matches. Written as DNA, the CDR3 is TGTGCCAGCAGTGACAGGGGGGAGACCCAGTACTTC. It encodes CASSDRGETQYF.

This chain uses TRBV15 with TRBJ2-5; D remains unclear. This CDR3 spans 13 amino acids. The germline gives CDR1 LNHNV, CDR2 YYDKDF (reference sequence). V lost 1 base, J lost 5 bases, and 8 bases lay in between. The CDR3 is CATSRVASETQYF. The CDR3 DNA follows: TGTGCCACCAGCAGAGTTGCGTCTGAGACCCAGTACTTC.